Shown below are 24 T cell receptor beta chains from a single sample sequenced in a study of blood T cells in healthy people across ages. The second PCR ran about 7 to 12 cycles with a sample-barcoded 5' primer and J-beta primers. TCRdb recomputed calls from the 5' RACE reads with MiXCR, one row per CDR3 protein. Seen here are 700,000 to 900,000 distinct CDR3 sequences, under 30% observed once, and the top ten hold roughly 3.1%. These same records also appear under a second study, on T cells of mothers and their children.

The sequenced sample consisted of blood. These receptor sequences come from a boy aged 5-17 years in good health.

A remark on this clonotype: Germline is not matched at one junction end, which may reflect a read error. V is TRBV6-5 and J is TRBJ2-5; a weak D match, TRBD2 (6 bases). This CDR3 has 11 residues. Per germline, CDR1 MNHEY and CDR2 SVGAGI. The CDR3 DNA reads as TGTGCCAGCAAACGTCGGGAGACCCAGCACTTC. Translation gives CASKRRETQHF.

The rearrangement links TRBV7-9 to TRBJ1-2; TRBD1 is a possible D gene (6 bases). Germline assignment: CDR1 SEHNR and CDR2 FQNEAQ (reference sequence). The CDR3 consists of 15 residues. Trimming took off 1 base at V and 4 bases at J, with 13 bases between the two ends. CDR3 region: CASSLEGGRGYGYTF. In DNA form, the CDR3 reads TGTGCCAGCAGCTTAGAAGGCGGCAGGGGCTATGGCTACACCTTC.

The V and J genes are TRBV24-1 and TRBJ2-5, with 7 bases that match TRBD1. Germline CDR1 and CDR2: KGHDR and SFDVKD. CDR3 length: 15 amino acids. J lost 1 base, V lost 6 bases, and 7 bases had no gene match. The DNA of the CDR3 is TGTGCCACCAGTCCCGGACAGGTTGTCCAAGAGACCCAGTACTTC. Translating it yields CATSPGQVVQETQYF.

This chain connects TRBV5-1 to TRBJ2-1; D gene uncertain. The J call may be mistaken, given a closer DNA end match to TRBJ2-7. In germline, CDR1 is SGHRS, CDR2 YFSETQ. CDR3 length: 15 residues. The DNA of the CDR3 is TGCGCCAGCAGCCCCATGCCAAGTAATCCCTACGAGCAGTACTTC. As protein: CASSPMPSNPYEQYF.

The J gene is TRBJ1-1, the V gene TRBV11-2; 8 nucleotides agree with TRBD1. J lost 5 bases, V lost 4 bases, and 15 bases had no gene match. CDR1 and CDR2 (germline): SGHAT, FQNNGV. CDR3 length: 17 amino acids. The CDR3 loop reads CASSSFRDRSRGTEAFF. CDR3 bases: TGTGCCAGCAGCTCTTTCCGGGACAGGTCAAGGGGGACTGAAGCTTTCTTT.

This clonotype was seen a handful of times. The genes are TRBV20-1 and TRBJ1-5; TRBD1 agrees at 8 bases. CDR1 is DFQATT and CDR2 is SNEGSKA in the germline V gene (reference sequence). With 2 bases clipped from V and 7 bases from J, the junction kept 13 bases outside the gene matches. The CDR3 loop spans 16 amino acids. The CDR3 reads CSARSSWQGAKQPQHF. CDR3 bases: TGCAGTGCTAGATCCAGTTGGCAGGGGGCGAAACAGCCCCAGCATTTT.

This clonotype has a handful of counts. The rearrangement links TRBV6-2 or TRBV6-3 to TRBJ2-5; 7 nucleotides agree with TRBD1. The length of the CDR3 is 14 residues. CDR1 is MNHEY, CDR2 SVGEGT, per germline. With 2 bases clipped from V and 5 bases from J, the junction kept 5 bases outside the gene matches. CDR3 bases: TGTGCCAGCAGTTACGAGACAGGGCGCGAGACCCAGTACTTC. Protein: CASSYETGRETQYF.

V usage is TRBV7-9 and J usage is TRBJ1-2, with D maybe TRBD1 (5 bases). This CDR3 is 13 amino acids long. Germline CDR1 and CDR2: SEHNR and FQNEAQ (reference sequence). Trimming left V 10 bases short and J 3 bases short, with 15 bases between. CDR3 residues: CATTLGVYYGYTF. The CDR3 DNA sequence: TGTGCCACAACCTTGGGGGTATACTATGGCTACACCTTC.

As concerns this clonotype: One end of the junction fails to match germline, which may point to a read error. V and J are TRBV7-2 and TRBJ1-4, with D possibly being TRBD1 (5 bases). Germline loops: CDR1 SGHTA, CDR2 FQGNSA. There are 13 residues in the CDR3. The CDR3 protein is CASSPYTGEKLVF. In DNA form, the CDR3 reads TGTGCCAGCAGCCCCTACACGGGGGAAAAACTGGTTTTT. The whole variable domain, filled in from reference TRBV7-2 and TRBJ1-4, reads GAGVSQSPSNKVTEKGKDVELRCDPISGHTALYWYRQSLGQGLEFLIYFQGNSAPDKSGLPSDRFSAERTGGSVSTLTIQRTQQEDSAVYLCASSPYTGEKLVFGSGTQLSVL.

The chain couples TRBV10-3 to TRBJ2-5; the match to TRBD2 covers 8 bases. CDR1 ENHRY and CDR2 SYGVKD come from the germline V gene. The CDR3 length is 14 residues. Unmatched junction bases numbered 4, after V lost 7 bases and J lost 0 bases. CDR3 sequence: CAINGGGYQETQYF. CDR3 DNA: TGTGCCATCAACGGCGGGGGGTACCAAGAGACCCAGTACTTC.

This clonotype was found a few times. The chain carries TRBV6-5 and TRBJ1-2; 7 bases map to TRBD1. V lost 5 bases to trimming and J lost 4 bases; unmatched junction nucleotides: 10. This CDR3 spans 15 amino acids. Germline assignment: CDR1 MNHEY and CDR2 SVGAGI. For the CDR3, the DNA is TGTGCCAGCAGTAGGACGAGGGGGCGCACCTATGGCTACACCTTC. The encoded protein is CASSRTRGRTYGYTF.

This clonotype appeared a few times. This chain connects TRBV4-1 to TRBJ2-5; D possibly uses TRBD1 or TRBD2 (5 bases each). The closer fit of TRBJ2-7 to the DNA end suggests the J call may be wrong. Germline lookup yields CDR1 MGHRA and CDR2 YSYEKL. This CDR3 has 15 amino acids. CDR3 in DNA: TGCGCCAGCAGCGGGACCGGGACGAGCTCCTACGAGCAGTACTTC. Translation: CASSGTGTSSYEQYF.

The chain has TRBV3-1 and TRBJ1-2, with TRBD1 identical over 9 bases. J lost 6 bases, V lost 1 base, and 9 bases had no gene match. The CDR3 is 16 amino acids. Germline V gives CDR1 LGHDT, CDR2 YNNKEL (reference sequence). Here the CDR3 DNA reads TGTGCCAGCAGCCAAGGTACGGACAGGGGAAGGAATGGCTACACCTTC. Translating gives CASSQGTDRGRNGYTF. Supplemented by reference TRBV3-1 and TRBJ1-2, the full variable domain reads DTAVSQTPKYLVTQMGNDKSIKCEQNLGHDTMYWYKQDSKKFLKIMFSYNNKELIINETVPNRFSPKSPDKAHLNLHINSLELGDSAVYFCASSQGTDRGRNGYTFGSGTRLTVV.

The chain links TRBV30 to TRBJ2-5; no clear D gene. The CDR3 contains 13 residues. Germline loops: CDR1 GTSNPN, CDR2 SVGIG (reference sequence). The germline V and J ends were trimmed by 0 bases and 5 bases, with 10 bases remaining between them. The CDR3 is CAWSVQVSETQYF. For the CDR3, the DNA is TGTGCCTGGAGTGTACAAGTTTCGGAGACCCAGTACTTC.

V gene TRBV20-1 combines with J gene TRBJ1-1; 8 nucleotides line up with TRBD1. This CDR3 contains 15 residues. Losses at the gene ends were 6 bases for V and 0 bases for J; bases not matched to a gene: 9. CDR1 and CDR2 (germline): DFQATT, SNEGSKA (reference sequence). CDR3 amino acids: CSALPDRGLNTEAFF. The CDR3 DNA sequence: TGCAGTGCCCTGCCAGACAGGGGATTGAACACTGAAGCTTTCTTT.

The chain has TRBV28 and TRBJ2-5; 10 bases line up with TRBD2. The J call may be mistaken, given a closer DNA end match to TRBJ2-1. This CDR3 is 14 amino acids long. The germline CDR1 and CDR2 sequences are MDHEN and SYDVKM. The CDR3 nucleotides read TGTGCCAGCAGTTTTCCCGGGACTAGCGATGAGCAGTTCTTC. Amino acid sequence: CASSFPGTSDEQFF.

This clonotype has only a few counts. The rearrangement links TRBV5-1 to TRBJ2-7; 7 bases fit TRBD1. V trimming: 4 bases; J trimming: 2 bases; junction bases outside the gene matches: 6. This CDR3 region has 14 residues. Germline CDR1 is SGHRS and CDR2 is YFSETQ. CDR3 loop: CASSPGTVPYEQYF. CDR3 in DNA: TGCGCCAGCAGCCCAGGGACAGTTCCCTACGAGCAGTACTTC.

The rearrangement links TRBV27 to TRBJ2-7; D is unclear. Trimming removed 5 bases at V and 1 base at J, with 12 bases between. Germline-derived CDR1 and CDR2 are MNHEY and SMNVEV (reference sequence). The CDR3 spans 14 residues. CDR3 nucleotides: TGTGCCAGCAGTACCTCAGAGATATCCTACGAGCAGTACTTC. Encoded protein: CASSTSEISYEQYF.

The sample holds a few counts of this clonotype. V usage is TRBV9 and J usage is TRBJ1-6; TRBD1 matches at 8 bases. The CDR3 spans 15 residues. V was pared by 3 bases and J by 7 bases, with 6 bases of the junction left unmatched. CDR1 SGDLS and CDR2 YYNGEE come from the germline V gene. In DNA, the CDR3 is TGTGCCAGCAGCGAGTGGGGACAGGTCAATTCACCCCTCCACTTT. It specifies CASSEWGQVNSPLHF.

The CDR3 DNA sequence: TGTGCCAGCAGCTCAAGTACGGGCAGGGACATCTACGAGCAGTACTTC. Its protein is CASSSSTGRDIYEQYF. V and J are TRBV7-9 and TRBJ2-5, with D perhaps matching TRBD1 (6 bases). The J call may be wrong; the DNA end is better matched by TRBJ2-7. Germline lookup yields CDR1 SEHNR and CDR2 FQNEAQ (reference sequence). CDR3 length: 16 amino acids.

This clonotype turned up a few times. The chain combines TRBV28 with TRBJ1-5, with unresolved D. Germline CDR1 and CDR2: MDHEN and SYDVKM. The V gene lost 1 base and the J gene lost 0 bases, with 25 bases spanning the gap. This CDR3 has 21 residues. CDR3 DNA: TGTGCCAGCAGTTTATTCAGGTCCCATGCAAAGACAAGATATAGCAATCAGCCCCAGCATTTT. Protein product: CASSLFRSHAKTRYSNQPQHF.

This clonotype has a count of ten or more. This rearrangement joins TRBV2 to TRBJ1-2, with D possibly TRBD1 on 6 matching bases. CDR3 length equals 13 residues. V was pared by 9 bases and J by 4 bases, with 15 bases between. Germline-derived CDR1 and CDR2 are SNHLY and FYNNEI. The CDR3 protein is CASHEGDTYGYTF. Written as DNA, the CDR3 is TGTGCCAGTCACGAGGGGGACACCTATGGCTACACCTTC.

The table lists this clonotype with a few counts. V is TRBV12-3 or TRBV12-4 and J is TRBJ1-4, with D unresolved. CDR3 size: 14 residues. Trimming stripped 7 bases from V and 11 bases from J, with 20 bases between. The CDR3 DNA follows: TGTGCCAGCACCCGGGTCCGAGGGAGGAAGAAACTGTTTTTT. Its translation is CASTRVRGRKKLFF.

This clonotype was observed a few times. The chain uses TRBV28 and TRBJ2-5; D is undetermined. Germline V gives CDR1 MDHEN, CDR2 SYDVKM. Trimming stripped 6 bases from V and 7 bases from J, with 9 bases between. There are 11 residues in the CDR3. CDR3 sequence reads: CASSTHATQYF. CDR3 DNA sequence: TGTGCCAGCAGCACACACGCGACCCAGTACTTC.